This is a list of T cell receptor beta chains from one sample in a study of blood T cells in healthy people across ages. One entry per CDR3 protein, called by TCRdb with MiXCR from the 5' RACE reads. The repertoire holds some 920,000 distinct CDR3 sequences, with about 51% as singletons. The sample was blood. Every receptor here comes from a woman in her sixties in good health. CDR3s include the opening cysteine and the closing phenylalanine or tryptophan. Fields, in order: J gene, V gene, clone size, D gene, CDR3 DNA, CDR3 protein. D genes are given only for firm matches. The size of a clone is reported for some rows only, either as once, few or many, or as a class for expanded clones.

TRBJ2-5	TRBV7-2	few	TRBD2	TGTGCCAGCAGCCTTAGCGGGAGATTGGGAGAGACCCAGTACTTC	CASSLSGRLGETQYF
TRBJ2-7	TRBV29-1	-	-	TGCAGCGTTGGAAAAGTACCGTACGAGCAGTACTTC	CSVGKVPYEQYF
TRBJ2-5	TRBV6-5	-	TRBD1	TGTGCCAGCAGTTACTCGAAGGGACAGGGAAAAGAGACCCAGTACTTC	CASSYSKGQGKETQYF
TRBJ2-1	TRBV12-3/TRBV12-4	-	-	TGTGCCAGCAGCCTCAGCAGGCAGTTCTTC	CASSLSRQFF
TRBJ1-6	TRBV28	-	TRBD1	TGTGCCAGCAGACTGACAGGGCTTAATAATTCACCCCTCCACTTT	CASRLTGLNNSPLHF
TRBJ2-1	TRBV24-1	few	TRBD2	TGTGCCACCAGTGTCTCTCTAGCGGGAGTTAATGAGCAGTTCTTC	CATSVSLAGVNEQFF
TRBJ2-1	TRBV7-8	-	TRBD2	TGTGCCAGCAGCGTAGGACTAGCGGGATGGGGGAATGAGCAGTTCTTC	CASSVGLAGWGNEQFF
TRBJ2-5	TRBV20-1	few	-	TGCAGTGCTAGAGTGGTACCACAAGAGACCCAGTACTTC	CSARVVPQETQYF
TRBJ2-4	TRBV7-8	-	-	TGTGCCAGCAGCTCCCACGAACAGTACCTAAAAAACATTCAGTACTTC	CASSSHEQYLKNIQYF
TRBJ2-1	TRBV28	few	TRBD2	TGTGCCAGCAGTTCCCAACTAGCGGGGGCCGTCTATGAGCAGTTCTTC	CASSSQLAGAVYEQFF
TRBJ2-1	TRBV27	once	-	TGTGCCAGCAGCACCCGGATTGGGATATACAATGAGCAGTTCTTC	CASSTRIGIYNEQFF
TRBJ2-2	TRBV15	-	-	TGTGCCACCAGCATATTCAGGTTCACCGGGGAGCTGTTTTTT	CATSIFRFTGELFF
TRBJ2-1	TRBV12-5	-	-	TGTGCTAGTGGTTTGGAGTCCTACAATGAGCAGTTCTTC	CASGLESYNEQFF
TRBJ2-1	TRBV20-1	-	TRBD2	TGCAGTGCTAGGGGACTAGCGGGGGGACTACAGTTCTTC	CSARGLAGGLQFF
TRBJ2-7	TRBV2	-	-	TGTGCCAGCAGTACACTGAACTACGAGCAGTACTTC	CASSTLNYEQYF
TRBJ2-3	TRBV7-3	-	-	TGTGCCAGCAGTTTCCGAGGCGATACGCGGTATTTT	CASSFRGDTRYF
TRBJ2-7	TRBV20-1	-	-	TGCAGTGCTCCCCCAGTTGCGGGGAGCTACGAGCAGTACTTC	CSAPPVAGSYEQYF
TRBJ2-7	TRBV7-2	-	-	TGTGCCAGCAGCTCTGACACCTACGAGCAGTACTTC	CASSSDTYEQYF
TRBJ2-3	TRBV12-5	-	TRBD2	TGTGCTAGTGGTTTGCTAGCGGGAGGACTTTCAGATACGCAGTATTTT	CASGLLAGGLSDTQYF
TRBJ2-7	TRBV9	-	-	TGTGCCAGCAGCGTCGCGGGGGGACAGAACCTCTACGAGCAGTACTTC	CASSVAGGQNLYEQYF
TRBJ1-2	TRBV2	-	TRBD1	TGTGCGATCAGCGGGACAGCCTATGGCTACACCTTC	CAISGTAYGYTF
TRBJ1-2	TRBV7-2	-	-	TGTGCCAGCAAAGGTGGAACTAACTATGGCTACACCTTC	CASKGGTNYGYTF
TRBJ2-7	TRBV21-1	-	-	TGTGCCAGCAGCAAGTTGAGCAGACGACGCTCCTACAATGAGCAGTACTTC	CASSKLSRRRSYNEQYF
TRBJ2-3	TRBV21-1	-	-	TGTGCCAGCAGCAAAGAGGTCGGCGGGAGGGCCGGAGCAGATACGCAGTATTTT	CASSKEVGGRAGADTQYF
TRBJ2-3	TRBV20-1	-	TRBD1	TGCAGTGCTCGGAAGGACAGGGTGCGTGATACGCAGTATTTT	CSARKDRVRDTQYF
TRBJ2-7	TRBV5-6	-	TRBD1	TGTGCCAGCCGCTTAGCCGGGACAGGGGGCTACGAGCAGTACTTC	CASRLAGTGGYEQYF
TRBJ2-5	TRBV11-1	-	TRBD1	TGTGCCAGCAGCCCGACAGGGGTTTGGGAGACCCAGTACTTC	CASSPTGVWETQYF
TRBJ2-1	TRBV6-5	-	TRBD1	TGTGCCAGCAGTAAGACAGGGCGGTTTAGGGGGTTCTTC	CASSKTGRFRGFF
TRBJ2-1	TRBV7-8	-	-	TGTGCCAGCAGGCGCGGGTGGGCCCACAATGAGCAGTTCTTC	CASRRGWAHNEQFF
TRBJ2-7	TRBV20-1	-	TRBD2	TGCAGTGCTAACCTAAAAAGAAAACTAGCGGGAGAAGGCGAGCAGTACTTC	CSANLKRKLAGEGEQYF
TRBJ1-4	TRBV20-1	few	TRBD1	TGCAGTGCTATCAGGGGGGGGGCAACTAATGAAAAACTGTTTTTT	CSAIRGGATNEKLFF
TRBJ2-5	TRBV12-3/TRBV12-4	-	TRBD2	TGTGCCAGCAGTTTAGTGACGCGGGAGATCCAAGAGACCCAGTACTTC	CASSLVTREIQETQYF
TRBJ2-7	TRBV28	few	-	TGTGCCAGCGCCTCGTTAACCGACAGAAGAAGAAGGTCATACGAGCAGTACTTC	CASASLTDRRRRSYEQYF
TRBJ1-2	TRBV10-3	-	-	TGTGCCATCAGTGATTTAGGGACACTTTATGGCTACACCTTC	CAISDLGTLYGYTF
TRBJ2-1	TRBV7-9	-	-	TGTGCCAGCAGCTGGGTACCGGGACAAGGACCCCGTGAGCAGTTCTTC	CASSWVPGQGPREQFF
TRBJ2-2	TRBV6-6	-	-	TGTGCCAGCAGAAGGGATGGCACCGGGGAGCTGTTTTTT	CASRRDGTGELFF
TRBJ2-5	TRBV6-6	-	-	TGTGCCAGCAGGGGGTTTGGGGGGACCCAAGAGACCCAGTACTTC	CASRGFGGTQETQYF
TRBJ1-2	TRBV11-2	-	-	TGTGCCAGCAGCTCACGATGGGGCGATGGCTACACCTTC	CASSSRWGDGYTF
TRBJ1-2	TRBV29-1	-	-	TGCAGCGTTGGACGGGACAAGTTGGACTACACCTTC	CSVGRDKLDYTF
TRBJ2-1	TRBV27	-	TRBD1	TGTGCCAGCAGCCGAAAGACGGGACAGACACAGGCGGAGCAGTTCTTC	CASSRKTGQTQAEQFF
TRBJ2-7	TRBV4-1	few	TRBD2	TGTGCCAGCAGCATTCGGACTAGCGGGAGTATCCCCTACGAGCAGTACTTC	CASSIRTSGSIPYEQYF
TRBJ1-2	TRBV4-1	few	-	TGCGCCAGCAGGCCAGACAGACCTAACTATGGCTACACCTTC	CASRPDRPNYGYTF
TRBJ2-7	TRBV5-1	-	TRBD2	TGCGCCAGCAGCTTGGCTTCGACTAGCGCGTTCTACGAGCAGTACTTC	CASSLASTSAFYEQYF
TRBJ2-6	TRBV12-3/TRBV12-4	-	-	TGTGCCAGCAGTCCTAGGGTCTCCGGGGCCAACGTCCCGACTTTC	CASSPRVSGANVPTF
TRBJ2-7	TRBV6-1	once	-	TGCAAACCCGTTACCTACGAGCAGTACTTC	CKPVTYEQYF
TRBJ2-7	TRBV7-2	-	TRBD2	TGTGCCAGCAGCCACGGACTAGTTTCCCACGAGCAGTACTTC	CASSHGLVSHEQYF
TRBJ2-7	TRBV27	-	-	TGTGCCAGCAGTTTCACGGGGGAAGGGAGCTACGAGCAGTACTTC	CASSFTGEGSYEQYF
TRBJ2-5	TRBV20-1	-	-	TGCAGTGCCGCCCCGGGGCTAGTTTGGGAGACCCAGTACTTC	CSAAPGLVWETQYF
TRBJ2-7	TRBV30	-	-	TGTGCCTGGAGTTGGGACTCTTCTTGGGAGCAGTACTTC	CAWSWDSSWEQYF
TRBJ2-4	TRBV5-1	-	TRBD1	TGCGCCAGCAGCCCTCTGACAGGGGCGAGGGTCATTCAGTACTTC	CASSPLTGARVIQYF
TRBJ2-5	TRBV2	-	-	TGTGCCAGCAGGGCCTACCACGGAGAAGAGACCCAGTACTTC	CASRAYHGEETQYF
TRBJ2-7	TRBV29-1	few	TRBD1	TGCAGCGTTGTGCCCGGGACAGGGTCCTACGAGCAGTACTTC	CSVVPGTGSYEQYF
TRBJ2-5	TRBV18	-	-	TGTGCCAGCGCACCAGAGGCGGAGACCCAGTACTTC	CASAPEAETQYF
TRBJ2-6	TRBV29-1	-	-	TGCAGCGCCCTACAGTACTCTGGGGCCAACGTCCTGACTTTC	CSALQYSGANVLTF